Listed here are 5 T cell receptor beta chains from one sample, sequenced in a study of T cell responses to AZD1222 COVID-19 vaccine. Measured with immunoSEQ multiplex PCR; TCRdb has only the in-frame clones, and not every one. Of more than 100,000 clones in the sample, approximately 84% were seen once. The sequencing here drew on peripheral blood, taken on day 0 of AZD1222 vaccination. The receptors were gathered from an adult in good health.

The chain combines TRBV27 with TRBJ2-3; no clear D gene. V lost 1 base and J lost 4, with 15 bases in between. Germline loops: CDR1 MNHEY, CDR2 SMNVEV (reference sequence). The CDR3 runs 16 residues. CDR3 protein: CASSLWAGPWPDTQYF. The DNA for the CDR3 is TGTGCCAGCAGTTTATGGGCCGGCCCCTGGCCAGATACGCAGTATTTT.

This rearrangement joins TRBV7-2 to TRBJ1-5; D possibly corresponds to TRBD1 (5 bases). Germline CDR1 SGHTA, CDR2 FQGNSA. Deletions cut 2 bases from V and 6 bases from J, with 20 bases between. The CDR3 consists of 17 residues. In DNA form, the CDR3 reads TGTGCCAGCAGCTTAATTCGGGGCGGCAGAAGCTCTCAGCCCCAGCATTTT. Protein product: CASSLIRGGRSSQPQHF.

About this clone: In this CDR3 the conserved last residue, phenylalanine or tryptophan, is missing, so a read error is likely. Because the CDR3's place on the DNA is in doubt, the DNA is left out and the CDR3 is given as listed by TCRdb. This sequence joins TRBV6-4 and TRBJ1-2. The CDR3 comprises 11 residues, both ends counted. Germline V lookup: CDR1 MRHNA, CDR2 SNTAGT. CDR3 residues: CASSGTGSSCC.

The chain recombines TRBV6-2 or TRBV6-3 with TRBJ2-1; no reliable D call. Germline CDR1 is MNHEY and CDR2 is SVGEGT. V was shortened by 6 bases and J by 4 bases, with 7 bases between the two germline ends. This CDR3 has 12 amino acids. In DNA, the CDR3 is TGTGCCAGCAGCCGACAATACAATGAGCAGTTCTTC. It specifies CASSRQYNEQFF.

The rearrangement uses TRBV28 and TRBJ2-1, with a tentative D call TRBD2 (7 bases). The CDR3 is made up of 15 amino acids. Deletions cut 7 bases from V and 4 bases from J, with 17 bases between. Germline V gene data show CDR1 as MDHEN and CDR2 as SYDVKM. The CDR3 sequence: CASIGGGAGYNEQFF. The CDR3 nucleotides are TGTGCCAGCATAGGAGGGGGGGCGGGTTACAATGAGCAGTTCTTC.